A single sample gave rise to the 19 T cell receptor beta chains below, sequenced in a study of vaccination and CD4 T cells after COVID-19. The antigens of these receptors remain unknown. Treatment: approximately nine-day PBMC culture with coronavirus spike peptide pools or control peptides (ViraFEST assay). Before the COVID-19 pandemic (2011-2018), CD4+ T cells were obtained from the unexposed donor. Sequenced with the Oncomine TCR Beta short-read assay was DNA taken from cultured CD4+ T cells. MiXCR, run by TCRdb on the PCR reads, gives a single entry per CDR3 protein. The table has 7,000 or so distinct CDR3 sequences, around 46% seen once; the top ten hold 25%. Sequencing input: CD4+ T cells from blood, cultured in vitro. These receptors all come from a human donor in good health.

The chain recombines TRBV18 with TRBJ1-1, with 8 bases identical to TRBD1. This CDR3 has 14 amino acids. Unmatched junction bases numbered 5, after V lost 3 bases and J lost 5 bases. Looked up from germline, CDR1 is KGHSH and CDR2 is LQKENI. CDR3 sequence reads: CASSPDRVGTEAFF. CDR3 bases: TGTGCCAGCTCACCGGACAGGGTTGGGACTGAAGCTTTCTTT.

This clonotype was recorded only once. The chain has TRBV2 and TRBJ2-3; D is undetermined. V lost 11 bases and J lost 6, with 15 bases in between. The germline V gene has CDR1 SNHLY and CDR2 FYNNEI. This CDR3 is built from 12 residues. This chain's CDR3 is CAAAVAGDTQYF. DNA for the CDR3: TGTGCCGCAGCAGTGGCTGGGGATACGCAGTATTTT. Supplemented by reference TRBV2 and TRBJ2-3, the full variable domain reads EPEVTQTPSHQVTQMGQEVILRCVPISNHLYFYWYRQILGQKVEFLVSFYNNEISEKSEIFDDQFSVERPDGSNFTLKIRSTKLEDSAMYFCAAAVAGDTQYFGPGTRLTVL.

The gene calls are TRBV19 and TRBJ2-6, with D possibly TRBD1 on 5 matching bases. CDR1 and CDR2 (germline): LNHDA, SQIVND (reference sequence). V was clipped by 9 bases and J by 1 base, with 22 bases between them. The CDR3 spans 18 residues. The CDR3 DNA follows: TGTGCCAGCAACCGATTAAAGGGGCAGCTATCTGGGGCCAACGTCCTGACTTTC. Translation: CASNRLKGQLSGANVLTF. Variable domain in full (rest from reference TRBV19 and TRBJ2-6): DGGITQSPKYLFRKEGQNVTLSCEQNLNHDAMYWYRQDPGQGLRLIYYSQIVNDFQKGDIAEGYSVSREKKESFPLTVTSAQKNPTAFYLCASNRLKGQLSGANVLTFGAGSRLTVL.

This clonotype was found a few times. The chain joins TRBV12-3 or TRBV12-4 to TRBJ1-1, with 11 bases identical to TRBD1. J was trimmed by 5 bases and V by 6 bases; bases with no gene match: 8. This CDR3 comprises 15 residues. The CDR3 sequence: CASRLDRGRGTEAFF. CDR3 coding DNA: TGTGCCAGCAGACTGGACAGGGGGCGCGGGACTGAAGCTTTCTTT.

This chain links TRBV24-1 with TRBJ1-2, with D unclear. The germline CDR1 and CDR2 sequences are KGHDR and SFDVKD. CDR3 length: 11 residues. The V end was cut by 0 bases, the J end by 8 bases, with 3 bases between. CDR3 coding DNA: TGTGCCACCAGTGATTTGAGGGGCTACACCTTC. Its protein is CATSDLRGYTF.

This clonotype appeared once. The J gene is TRBJ1-5, the V gene TRBV15; D gene uncertain. This CDR3 has 14 residues. The germline CDR1 and CDR2 sequences are LNHNV and YYDKDF (reference sequence). Trimming took 4 bases from V and 0 from J, leaving 7 bases between them. The CDR3, as DNA: TGTGCCACCAGCAAGGAGCTTAGCAATCAGCCCCAGCATTTT. Translating it yields CATSKELSNQPQHF.

This clonotype appeared a few times. The rearrangement links TRBV10-1 to TRBJ2-5; 7 bases fit TRBD1. The CDR3 has 13 amino acids. CDR1 is WNHNN, CDR2 SYGVQD, per germline (reference sequence). The trim removed 6 bases at V and 1 base at J, leaving 2 bases unmatched. The CDR3 is CASSRDSQETQYF. The CDR3 DNA follows: TGCGCCAGCAGCCGGGACAGCCAAGAGACCCAGTACTTC.

The gene calls are TRBV12-5 and TRBJ1-2, with a tentative D call TRBD1 (6 bases). CDR1 and CDR2 from the germline V gene are LGHNT and FRNRAP. The V gene lost 1 base and the J gene lost 9 bases, with 12 bases spanning the gap. CDR3 length: 13 residues. CDR3: CASGLEEGVRYTF. CDR3 nucleotide sequence: TGTGCTAGTGGTTTGGAGGAGGGGGTGCGCTACACCTTC.

The genes are TRBV7-2 and TRBJ2-1; D gene unclear. The length of the CDR3 is 14 residues. Germline V gene data show CDR1 as SGHTA and CDR2 as FQGNSA. V dropped 2 bases and J dropped 5 bases, with 10 bases sitting between them. The CDR3 loop is CASSLLVGNNEQFF. The CDR3 region has the DNA TGTGCCAGCAGCTTATTAGTAGGTAACAATGAGCAGTTCTTC.

This clonotype was seen only a few times. The chain uses TRBV7-2 and TRBJ2-7, with 10 bases matching TRBD2. The V segment lost 0 bases and the J segment 4 bases; nucleotides outside the gene matches: 0. Germline V lookup: CDR1 SGHTA, CDR2 FQGNSA. This CDR3 region has 14 residues. Written as DNA, the CDR3 is TGTGCCAGCAGCTTAGCAGCGGGAGGGTACGAGCAGTACTTC. Its protein is CASSLAAGGYEQYF. The variable domain in full, with the rest retrieved from reference TRBV7-2 and TRBJ2-7, is GAGVSQSPSNKVTEKGKDVELRCDPISGHTALYWYRQSLGQGLEFLIYFQGNSAPDKSGLPSDRFSAERTGGSVSTLTIQRTQQEDSAVYLCASSLAAGGYEQYFGPGTRLTVT.

V is TRBV5-1 and J is TRBJ2-6; no clear D. V was cut by 0 bases and J by 0 bases, with 13 bases left in between. The CDR3 spans 18 residues. CDR1 SGHRS and CDR2 YFSETQ come from the germline V gene. The CDR3 protein is CASSLAVGASSGANVLTF. CDR3 in DNA: TGCGCCAGCAGCTTGGCCGTCGGAGCGAGCTCTGGGGCCAACGTCCTGACTTTC.

The chain joins TRBV7-2 to TRBJ1-1; D not resolved. This CDR3 has 14 residues. Germline CDR1 reads SGHTA; CDR2 reads FQGNSA. Trimming took off 5 bases at V and 2 bases at J, with 12 bases between the two ends. In DNA form, the CDR3 reads TGTGCCAGCAGCCAGGTAGTCGCCAACACTGAAGCTTTCTTT. This sequence encodes CASSQVVANTEAFF. Filled out from reference TRBV7-2 and TRBJ1-1, the complete variable domain reads GAGVSQSPSNKVTEKGKDVELRCDPISGHTALYWYRQSLGQGLEFLIYFQGNSAPDKSGLPSDRFSAERTGGSVSTLTIQRTQQEDSAVYLCASSQVVANTEAFFGQGTRLTVV.

The rearrangement joins TRBV6-1 to TRBJ2-7; 8 nucleotides match TRBD1. This CDR3 contains 14 residues. Germline V gene lookup returns CDR1 MNHNS and CDR2 SASEGT. Trimming cost V 6 bases and J 6 bases; bases outside gene matches: 10. The CDR3 DNA reads as TGTGCCAGCAGGGATGGACAGGGTACTGGCGAGCAGTACTTC. Translation: CASRDGQGTGEQYF.

This clonotype was observed a few times. The chain uses TRBV30 and TRBJ2-3; 9 bases fit TRBD2. CDR3 length equals 15 residues. Germline CDR1 is GTSNPN and CDR2 is SVGIG (reference sequence). V gave up 2 bases and J gave up 4 bases; unmatched junction bases: 7. CDR3 sequence (DNA): TGTGCCTGGAGTCCTTTAGCGGGAGCGGCAGATACGCAGTATTTT. Amino acids: CAWSPLAGAADTQYF.

The J gene is TRBJ2-5, the V gene TRBV24-1; D gene ambiguous. V was shortened by 8 bases and J by 4 bases, with 16 bases between the two germline ends. The CDR3 has 14 residues. The V gene's germline CDR1 is KGHDR and CDR2 SFDVKD. The CDR3 is CATTSGDNRETQYF. DNA of the CDR3: TGTGCCACCACCTCCGGAGACAATCGAGAGACCCAGTACTTC.

In its sample, this clonotype was seen a few times. CDR3 protein: CASSQERGASANYGYTF. The CDR3 DNA reads as TGTGCCAGCAGCCAAGAGCGGGGGGCCTCAGCTAACTATGGCTACACCTTC. This chain uses TRBV14 with TRBJ1-2; D is possibly TRBD1 (6 bases). This CDR3 spans 17 amino acids. The ends were cut back, 0 bases at V and 0 bases at J, with 14 bases in the middle. Germline lookup yields CDR1 SGHDN and CDR2 FVKESK.

This clonotype was seen a few times. The CDR3: CASSLATGPQETQYF. The CDR3 nucleotides are TGTGCCAGCAGCCTTGCGACAGGGCCTCAAGAGACCCAGTACTTC. J is TRBJ2-5 and V is TRBV7-9; 7 positions agree with TRBD1. J lost 2 bases, V lost 5 bases, and 8 bases had no gene match. Germline values: CDR1 SEHNR, CDR2 FQNEAQ (reference sequence). CDR3 length: 15 residues.

This clonotype has only a few counts. This sequence joins TRBV20-1 and TRBJ2-3; unclear D gene. This CDR3 comprises 17 residues. Trimming pared 1 base from V and 3 bases from J, leaving 20 bases between. Germline V gene sequence: CDR1 DFQATT, CDR2 SNEGSKA (reference sequence). CDR3 nucleotide sequence: TGCAGTGCTAGAGGCCTGGGTACGTGGTATAATACAGATACGCAGTATTTT. As protein: CSARGLGTWYNTDTQYF.

This clonotype came up a few times. The chain carries TRBV19 and TRBJ1-1; D is ambiguous. From germline, CDR1 is LNHDA and CDR2 SQIVND (reference sequence). V was clipped by 5 bases and J by 11 bases, with 15 bases between them. CDR3 size: 12 residues. CDR3 region: CASSFLQESAFF. CDR3 nucleotide sequence: TGTGCCAGTAGTTTCCTGCAAGAGTCTGCTTTCTTT.